A selection of T cell receptor beta chains follows, all from one sample in a study of regulatory T cells in long-lasting Graves disease. TCRdb used MiXCR to reprocess the multiplex PCR reads, holding one entry per CDR3 protein. The table lists roughly 500,000 distinct CDR3 sequences, 13% of them singletons. These data were also filed under a second study, of T cells in Graves' hyperthyroidism and ophthalmopathy.

The sequencing used peripheral blood mononuclear cells (PBMCs), collected at new diagnosis, from a patient treated with antithyroid drugs. The receptors were gathered from a man in his thirties or forties with Graves disease. Each CDR3 is given with its conserved first and last residue. D genes are given only for firm matches. Not every row has a clone size; where given, it reads once, few, many or a size class.

clone size	V gene	J gene	D gene	CDR3 protein	CDR3 DNA
.	TRBV7-3	TRBJ2-2	.	CASSLERSNTGELFF	TGTGCCAGCAGCTTAGAGCGGTCGAACACCGGGGAGCTGTTTTTT
few	TRBV5-1	TRBJ2-2	TRBD2	CASSLVSGRWNTGELFF	TGCGCCAGCAGCTTGGTTAGCGGGCGATGGAACACCGGGGAGCTGTTTTTT
.	TRBV6-2/TRBV6-3	TRBJ2-2	.	CASSYRTIGELFF	TGTGCCAGCAGTTACAGAACAATCGGGGAGCTGTTTTTT
many	TRBV20-1	TRBJ2-3	TRBD2	CSARDQAGWPDTQYF	TGCAGTGCTAGAGATCAAGCGGGATGGCCAGATACGCAGTATTTT
many	TRBV18	TRBJ2-7	.	CASSIQAFSYEQYF	TGTGCCAGCTCAATTCAGGCTTTCTCCTACGAGCAGTACTTC
few	TRBV10-3	TRBJ2-7	TRBD1	CAIRPGQGVYEQYF	TGTGCCATCAGGCCGGGACAGGGGGTCTACGAGCAGTACTTC
few	TRBV29-1	TRBJ2-4	.	CSVPAKNIQYF	TGCAGCGTCCCTGCCAAAAACATTCAGTACTTC
few	TRBV5-1	TRBJ1-4	TRBD1	CASSPGQGGGEKLFF	TGCGCCAGCAGCCCCGGACAGGGCGGCGGTGAAAAACTGTTTTTT
many	TRBV12-5	TRBJ2-1	TRBD1	CASGSDRGRYNEQFF	TGTGCTAGTGGTTCTGACAGGGGGCGTTACAATGAGCAGTTCTTC
many	TRBV12-3/TRBV12-4	TRBJ2-7	TRBD2	CASSFFTSGSNEQYF	TGTGCCAGCAGTTTTTTCACTAGCGGGAGTAACGAGCAGTACTTC
.	TRBV6-2/TRBV6-3	TRBJ2-5	.	CASGGPRGAETQYF	TGTGCCAGTGGCGGGCCCCGGGGCGCCGAGACCCAGTACTTC
.	TRBV7-6	TRBJ1-6	.	CASSLNRAGSPLHF	TGTGCCAGCAGCTTAAATCGGGCGGGGTCACCCCTCCACTTT
many	TRBV2	TRBJ2-4	.	CASSESGMVAKNIQYF	TGTGCCAGCAGTGAATCAGGGATGGTAGCCAAAAACATTCAGTACTTC
few	TRBV11-2	TRBJ2-7	.	CASSTQPSSGYEQYF	TGTGCCAGCAGCACCCAGCCGTCCTCAGGCTACGAGCAGTACTTC
few	TRBV28	TRBJ2-5	.	CASSFPRQETQYF	TGTGCCAGCAGTTTCCCCCGCCAAGAGACCCAGTACTTC
many	TRBV12-3/TRBV12-4	TRBJ1-2	TRBD1	CASSQHRDSGYGYTF	TGTGCCAGCAGTCAACACCGGGACAGCGGCTATGGCTACACCTTC
many	TRBV20-1	TRBJ2-7	TRBD2	CSARESLALAYEQYF	TGCAGTGCTAGAGAGTCACTAGCGCTCGCCTACGAGCAGTACTTC
.	TRBV6-1	TRBJ2-5	TRBD2	CASSHPGTSGRGGYF	TGTGCCAGCAGCCACCCCGGGACTAGCGGAAGAGGAGGGTACTTC
many	TRBV28	TRBJ1-6	TRBD1	CASSSDPGQRLNSPLHF	TGTGCCAGCAGTTCAGACCCGGGACAGAGACTTAATTCACCCCTCCACTTT
few	TRBV27	TRBJ2-2	TRBD1	CASAQSGTANYYTGELFF	TGTGCCAGCGCCCAATCCGGGACAGCCAATTATTACACCGGGGAGCTGTTTTTT
many	TRBV20-1	TRBJ2-4	TRBD1	CSARGTGNIQYF	TGCAGTGCTAGAGGGACAGGGAACATTCAGTACTTC
few	TRBV18	TRBJ2-3	.	CASSPELALQYF	TGTGCCAGCTCACCCGAACTAGCCCTACAGTATTTT
many	TRBV29-1	TRBJ1-1	.	CSVEMRRNGAFF	TGCAGCGTTGAAATGCGCCGGAATGGGGCTTTCTTT
many	TRBV5-6	TRBJ2-7	TRBD1	CASSPRQGDSSYEQYF	TGTGCCAGCAGCCCAAGACAGGGTGATAGCTCCTACGAGCAGTACTTC
many	TRBV11-2	TRBJ1-2	TRBD1	CASSYTGTGGYGYTF	TGTGCCAGCAGCTATACCGGGACAGGGGGATATGGCTACACCTTC
many	TRBV30	TRBJ1-5	.	CAWSVGAQPQHF	TGTGCCTGGAGTGTTGGGGCTCAGCCCCAGCATTTT
many	TRBV29-1	TRBJ2-1	.	CSADPYYNEQFF	TGCAGCGCAGACCCCTACTACAATGAGCAGTTCTTC
.	TRBV20-1	TRBJ1-1	.	CSASSSGDTEAFF	TGCAGTGCTAGCTCCTCCGGGGACACTGAAGCTTTCTTT
few	TRBV19	TRBJ1-2	TRBD1	CASSPGTGIFGESGYTF	TGTGCCAGTAGTCCCGGGACAGGGATCTTTGGGGAATCCGGCTACACCTTC
many	TRBV24-1	TRBJ2-5	TRBD2	CATAGGRALETQYF	TGTGCCACGGCGGGCGGGAGGGCCCTGGAGACCCAGTACTTC
many	TRBV10-3	TRBJ1-4	.	CAISESGVGDEKLFF	TGTGCCATCAGTGAGTCCGGAGTGGGCGATGAAAAACTGTTTTTT
few	TRBV10-3	TRBJ2-1	TRBD2	CAISGSSGSSYNEQFF	TGTGCCATCAGTGGGTCTAGCGGGAGCTCCTACAATGAGCAGTTCTTC
.	TRBV6-2/TRBV6-3	TRBJ2-3	TRBD2	CASSNLGTSVPDTQYF	TGTGCCAGCAGCAACCTCGGGACTAGCGTGCCTGATACGCAGTATTTT
many	TRBV20-1	TRBJ2-7	.	CSASGVDSPYEQYF	TGCAGTGCTAGTGGGGTAGACAGCCCCTACGAGCAGTACTTC
many	TRBV12-3/TRBV12-4	TRBJ2-3	.	CASSLAEEGDTQYF	TGTGCCAGCAGTTTAGCTGAGGAGGGAGATACGCAGTATTTT
many	TRBV18	TRBJ2-3	TRBD2	CASSPGLADTDTQYF	TGTGCCAGCAGCCCCGGACTAGCGGATACAGATACGCAGTATTTT
many	TRBV20-1	TRBJ2-1	TRBD1	CSAASGTGYNEQFF	TGCAGTGCTGCTTCCGGGACAGGGTACAATGAGCAGTTCTTC
.	TRBV19	TRBJ1-5	TRBD1	CASAGQGYQPQHF	TGTGCCAGCGCGGGACAGGGTTATCAGCCCCAGCATTTT
.	TRBV2	TRBJ2-7	.	CASSMYEQYF	TGTGCCAGCTCTATGTACGAGCAGTACTTC
.	TRBV20-1	TRBJ1-2	.	CSARDPGARVAGGYTF	TGCAGTGCTAGAGATCCGGGGGCGAGGGTGGCAGGCGGCTACACCTTC
many	TRBV11-3	TRBJ2-3	TRBD2	CASSSSGGTDTQYF	TGTGCCAGCAGTTCTAGCGGGGGCACAGATACGCAGTATTTT
many	TRBV12-3/TRBV12-4	TRBJ2-3	.	CASRGLSADTQYF	TGTGCCAGCAGGGGACTTTCCGCAGATACGCAGTATTTT
.	TRBV11-2	TRBJ2-7	TRBD2	CASRKIGVRGRDYEQYF	TGTGCCAGCAGAAAGATCGGGGTCCGGGGGAGGGACTACGAGCAGTACTTC
few	TRBV12-3/TRBV12-4	TRBJ1-2	.	CASSFHRYNYGYTF	TGTGCCAGCAGTTTCCACAGGTACAACTATGGCTACACCTTC
many	TRBV7-9	TRBJ1-1	.	CASIPDSLNTEAFF	TGTGCCAGCATCCCGGACAGCCTGAACACTGAAGCTTTCTTT
few	TRBV7-7	TRBJ2-1	TRBD2	CASSSGLEVFF	TGTGCCAGCAGCTCGGGACTAGAGGTGTTCTTC
many	TRBV7-9	TRBJ2-7	TRBD2	CASSLLAGVGEQYF	TGTGCCAGCAGCCTACTAGCGGGAGTCGGCGAGCAGTACTTC
few	TRBV10-3	TRBJ1-2	.	CAISEGQNYGYTF	TGTGCCATCAGTGAGGGACAGAACTATGGCTACACCTTC